One TCR beta chain is described in this entry. This clone showed up just a few times. It lacks a known antigen. Per-nucleotide qualities are absent, and no much larger clonotype sits a single base away. To prepare the library, the immunoSEQ multiplex PCR assay was applied. For the multiplex PCR, a mixture combining 60 forward primers for TCR Vbeta segments and 13 reverse primers for TCR Jbeta segments was used. The CDR3 region of rearranged TCR beta genes was amplified from genomic DNA with a multiplex PCR assay. The Illumina HiSeq System was used to sequence the amplified TCR beta libraries as 87-base-pair reads. In the authors' own workflow: In a later analysis, tens of millions of unique TCR beta chains were counted across the 500 to 850 repertoires, and approximately 11 million of these chains were shared by at least two donors. A nearest-neighbor algorithm error-corrected the raw reads and collapsed the reads into unique sequences, merging closely related sequences to remove PCR and sequencing errors. CDR3 sequences were aligned to IMGT reference sequences to assign V, D and J gene segments. For a sequence to be retained, at least a six-nucleotide match to both a V gene segment and a J gene segment was required. A rearrangement was called productive if the CDR3 had no stop codons and remained in frame with V and J, and every other rearrangement was called non-productive. CDR3 was defined by IMGT convention, running from the second conserved V-encoded cysteine to the conserved J-encoded phenylalanine. In an earlier analysis of roughly 610 of the donors, sequences lacking an unambiguous match to a single V gene segment were excluded. An earlier analysis of several hundred of the donors classified V segments as functional when productive rearrangements were above 56.7% and as segregating when the standard deviation between donors was above 5%. To diagnose cytomegalovirus status from the catalog of TCR beta chain sequences, a statistical classification framework was built. In a later analysis, TCR nucleotide sequences were compared against IMGT/GENE-DB human TR gene sequences so that V and J genes could be assigned. Using the TCRdist pipeline, a later analysis assigned CDR3 sequences along with most-parsimonious VDJ recombination scenarios. In a later analysis, every TCR beta chain was defined by the combination of its CDR3 amino acid sequence and its V-gene family, and reads without a unique V-gene family were dropped. In a later analysis, several hundred highly shared, low-generation-probability nucleotide sequences were removed to address suspected cross-contamination and a sequencing artifact. In a later analysis, a clonal expansion index for each public chain was calculated from normalized within-repertoire ranks of inferred template counts. In a later analysis, generation probabilities were computed using a VDJ recombination model fitted to out-of-frame rearrangements, and the results were checked against IGoR. In a later analysis, hypergeometric tests were used to score TCR-TCR, TCR-HLA and TCR-CMV co-occurrence, with a repertoire-size bias correction applied to TCR pairs. To estimate false discovery rates, a later analysis permuted the HLA or CMV assignments 20 times. In a later analysis, co-occurring TCRs were grouped using DBSCAN, with TCRdist sequence similarity added in when clustering inside HLA-allele-positive subsets. Co-occurrence clustering excluded repertoires with fewer than 30,000 or more than 120,000 public chains, plus five with anomalous nucleotide sharing. The clones in this table, taken by TCRdb from immuneACCESS, are in-frame only. Not every clone is retained; where verified, under half of the shortfall comes from an unresolved V gene, and the cause of the rest is unknown. V, J and clone size were drawn from that table, and D and trimming were deduced from the DNA. This sample holds about 160,000 clones; approximately 80% were observed only once. Jointly, the top ten make up about 4.5% of the sample.

This entry comes from a study of cytomegalovirus exposure and HLA in healthy donors (dated by TCRdb to the late 2010s). Concerning the study at large: According to an earlier analysis of 587 of the donors, roughly 180 million T cells yielded approximately 120 million unique TCR beta sequences and 276 Gb of sequence data. An early release that covered roughly 600 HLA-typed donors contained approximately 300 gigabases of sequencing data and about 93 million unique TCR sequences. Of the roughly 400 genotyped donors, roughly 85% fell in the genetic ancestry cluster associated with self-reported Caucasian donors. The study aimed to test whether cataloging public T cell receptors could reveal signatures of past pathogen exposure. The study profiled the T cell repertoires of hundreds of subjects by immunosequencing and related them to cytomegalovirus serostatus. Along with the approximately 620-subject first cohort, a separate validation cohort of over a hundred different subjects was used. The study combined high-throughput TCR immunosequencing, statistical association of individual TCRs with disease status, and machine learning to predict cytomegalovirus infection status. A later analysis re-analyzed previously published TCR beta repertoires from approximately 700 donors and added high-resolution HLA genotyping to study TCR occurrence patterns. In the later analysis, no new phenotypic data were used to find candidate immune exposures; instead, reliance was placed on TCR beta sequences and their occurrence across donors. To decide whether each TCR beta V gene segment behaved as functional or pseudogenic, an earlier analysis of fewer than 750 of the donors relied on high-throughput TCR beta sequencing. Alongside the repertoire data, information on donor age, sex, ethnicity and CMV serostatus was compiled. A later genetic analysis took genome-wide SNP genotypes for about three fifths of the 666 donors and used that subset as a discovery cohort. All discovery cohort repertoires had been generated using a single sequencing platform. Class I and class II HLA loci were covered by the typing at four-digit resolution. The number of donors typed differed by locus, with roughly 629-640 for A, B, C, DRB1 and DQB1, roughly 520 for DQA1, over 600 for DPA1, and over 400 for DPB1. About 5 DR-DQ haplotypes were handled as single units for association and clustering, since linkage in the cohort was strong. Among about 390 genotyped donors of the cohort, an average of about 240,000 unique TCR beta nucleotide sequences were sequenced per donor, 15% to 20% of them non-productive.

In total, approximately 700 healthy bone marrow donors made up the cohort. At the time of sampling, all cohort members were nominally healthy, though unrecorded immune exposures were likely present. The donor was CMV seronegative and belonged to the group of 350 or so seronegative cohort members. Every donor gave a peripheral blood sample, and the peripheral blood mononuclear cells from that sample were used for TCR beta sequencing. Genomic DNA was extracted from the blood cell samples with the Qiagen DNeasy Blood Extraction Kit. Study-level results and caveats: The 87-base-pair reads could not distinguish some IMGT-functional V segments, including TRBV6-2 and TRBV6-3, so those segments were excluded. Across donors, most TCR sequences were observed very rarely, whereas some public TCRs were present in many individuals. In a later analysis, HLA-associated TCR beta chains showed more clonal expansion and lower generation probabilities than non-associated chains that were equally common. A cluster of highly shared sequence variants was judged likely to represent a technical artifact of the sequencing pipeline. Only TCR beta chains were sequenced in this cohort, and the absence of alpha or paired-chain data limited detectable features. Because counts were too low, roughly 18 rarely observed V segments, including chromosome 9 orphons, were left out of the earlier analysis of 500 to 650 of the donors. A further reported finding was that TCR beta sequences accurately predicted the HLA-A and HLA-B alleles for most subjects in the first cohort. In a later genetic analysis, a missense DCLRE1C variant was associated with V-gene and J-gene trimming of TCR beta chains, and the association was replicated in an independent cohort. Because some donors lacked HLA typing at each locus, the association tests relied only on the typed subset. The study listed 150 to 200 TCR beta chains as associated with cytomegalovirus. The authors suggested that the approach could potentially be extended to other disease states and immunological phenotypes. An earlier analysis of some 590 of the donors showed that most TCR beta V segments appeared in productive rearrangements either about 87% or about 30% of the time, which broadly matched IMGT annotations. Three of the identified cytomegalovirus-associated TCR beta chains were confirmed in vitro to be specific for cytomegalovirus antigens. When HLA alleles, especially DR and DQ, strongly co-occurred, attributing TCR associations to individual alleles was difficult. Cytomegalovirus status was reported to be diagnosed by the classifier with high specificity and sensitivity in both the original and validation cohorts. According to a later analysis, most CMV-associated TCR beta chains appeared to be HLA-restricted, and the HLA associations seemed to be driven largely by CMV exposure. Linkage disequilibrium might explain the correlated functional status among segregating V segments, but an unknown experimental factor could not be ruled out. For the cohort, immune exposure information was limited to CMV serostatus. Compared with the approximately 600-donor mean, donors in an Asian-associated ancestry cluster had fewer N-insertions in productive TCRs, according to a later genetic analysis. A later analysis reported that several top co-occurrence clusters appeared linked to parvovirus B19, influenza, CMV and Epstein-Barr virus. In a later analysis, TCR association rates were found to vary across HLA loci, with the most associated TCRs seen for DRB1 alleles and the fewest for HLA-C alleles. In a later analysis, 15,000 to 20,000 TCR beta sequences were associated with specific HLA alleles at a false discovery rate of 0.05. Roughly uniform sequencing depth across donors was assumed in presence/absence analyses, although this assumption may not hold.

The germline V gene (reference sequence) specifies SGHAT as CDR1 and FQDESV as CDR2. V ends up 7 bases short and J 0 bases short, with an unmatched junction base count of 8. From cysteine to phenylalanine, the CDR3 is 15 amino acids long. This entry keeps only the CDR3 DNA: 45 bases, framed from base 1. This receptor was identified in a man aged 35 to 55 in good health and CMV-seronegative. This chain is built from TRBV11-1 and TRBJ2-7, with TRBD2 matching 8 junction bases. Source material: PBMCs. The bases read TGTGCCAGCACCCGGGGGGGTATGAGCTCCTACGAGCAGTACTTC. This sequence encodes CASTRGGMSSYEQYF.